These 27 T cell receptor beta chains share one sample of origin, sequenced in a study of radiation and T cells in renal cell carcinoma. Time point in this sample: baseline pretreatment blood. Regarding treatment: 15 Gy SBRT to primary tumor, nephrectomy 4 weeks later. TCRdb's copy holds only in-frame clones and misses some; the assay was immunoSEQ multiplex PCR. This sample yields 110,000 to 150,000 clones, of which approximately 87% are seen a single time; under 30% belongs to the top ten. Sequences were derived from blood, sampled from a patient whose treatment included radiotherapy and nephrectomy. The source of these receptors is a woman between 50 and 59 years old with renal cell carcinoma.

This rearrangement joins TRBV7-8 to TRBJ1-5; D not certain. Germline CDR1 is SGHVS and CDR2 is FQNEAQ. The CDR3 spans 13 residues. The V end was cut by 6 bases, the J end by 5 bases, with 11 bases between. The CDR3 reads CASRKTVDQPQHF. For the CDR3, the DNA is TGTGCCAGCAGAAAGACGGTTGATCAGCCCCAGCATTTT.

V gene TRBV2 combines with J gene TRBJ1-6; 7 bases agree with TRBD1. The germline gives CDR1 SNHLY, CDR2 FYNNEI. Trimming cost V 7 bases and J 10 bases; bases outside gene matches: 10. The CDR3 extends over 14 amino acids. The CDR3: CASTQTGTSSPLHF. The CDR3 nucleotides are TGTGCCAGCACTCAGACAGGGACTAGCTCACCCCTCCACTTT.

This clone was detected a few times. The gene calls are TRBV28 and TRBJ1-2; tentative D call: TRBD1 (6 bases). This CDR3 has 12 residues. Germline lookup yields CDR1 MDHEN and CDR2 SYDVKM. Trimming stripped 10 bases from V and 3 bases from J, with 12 bases between. The CDR3 spells CATGQGYYGYTF. The CDR3 nucleotides read TGTGCCACCGGGCAGGGGTACTATGGCTACACCTTC.

The chain links TRBV10-2 to TRBJ2-5; D is unresolved. This CDR3 is built from 13 residues. Per germline, CDR1 WSHSY and CDR2 SAAADI. The V gene lost 3 bases and the J gene lost 5 bases, with 10 bases spanning the gap. In DNA, the CDR3 is TGCGCCAGCAGTGATCGCAGCAGGGAGACCCAGTACTTC. It is translated as CASSDRSRETQYF.

The rearrangement uses TRBV6-5 and TRBJ2-7; 7 bases are shared with TRBD1. Germline V gene sequence: CDR1 MNHEY, CDR2 SVGAGI. J was trimmed by 1 base and V by 2 bases; bases with no gene match: 8. This CDR3 has 16 amino acids. The CDR3 region has the DNA TGTGCCAGCAGTTACCTGTCCCGGGACAGATCCTACGAGCAGTACTTC. It yields the protein CASSYLSRDRSYEQYF.

This clone was seen only a few times. CDR3 DNA: TGTGCCAGCAGCCAAGATAAGGTAGCTTTCTTT. It encodes CASSQDKVAFF. The chain has TRBV4-2 and TRBJ1-1; D is undetermined. The V and J ends lost 0 bases and 10 bases respectively, with 6 bases between them. The germline gives CDR1 LGHNA, CDR2 YNFKEQ. This CDR3 has 11 residues.

The gene calls are TRBV28 and TRBJ1-2; D is undetermined. The ends were cut back, 5 bases at V and 2 bases at J, with 15 bases in the middle. CDR3 length: 15 amino acids. Germline CDR1 reads MDHEN; CDR2 reads SYDVKM. The chain's CDR3 is CASSVGRSGNYGYTF. The CDR3 DNA sequence: TGTGCCAGCAGTGTAGGCAGGTCAGGAAACTATGGCTACACCTTC.

J is TRBJ1-2 and V is TRBV6-6, with D unresolved. The germline V gene encodes CDR1 MNHNY and CDR2 SVGAGI (reference sequence). This CDR3 spans 14 amino acids. The V end was cut by 2 bases, the J end by 3 bases, with 10 bases between. The CDR3 DNA is TGTGCCAGCAGTTACCTTGCCGGGGACTATGGCTACACCTTC. It codes for CASSYLAGDYGYTF.

The V and J genes are TRBV6-5 and TRBJ2-3; D remains ambiguous. This CDR3 has 15 residues. V was cut by 2 bases and J by 2 bases, with 11 bases left in between. Per germline, CDR1 MNHEY and CDR2 SVGAGI. The chain's CDR3 is CASSYQTGATDTQYF. CDR3 bases: TGTGCCAGCAGTTACCAGACCGGAGCCACAGATACGCAGTATTTT.

The chain uses TRBV9 and TRBJ2-3; D call uncertain. Deletions cut 3 bases from V and 8 bases from J, with 13 bases between. CDR3 length: 13 residues. Germline values: CDR1 SGDLS, CDR2 YYNGEE. The CDR3 here is CASSAPLRGTQYF. The CDR3 region has the DNA TGTGCCAGCAGCGCTCCTCTACGTGGTACGCAGTATTTT.

The sample holds many counts of this clone. This rearrangement joins TRBV27 to TRBJ2-2; possibly TRBD2 for D (5 bases). Deletions cut 0 bases from V and 3 bases from J, with 11 bases between. This CDR3 region has 16 residues. Germline CDR1 is MNHEY and CDR2 is SMNVEV (reference sequence). The CDR3 loop is CASSLSAVLDTGELFF. The CDR3 DNA sequence: TGTGCCAGCAGTTTATCGGCCGTACTAGACACCGGGGAGCTGTTTTTT.

For the CDR3, the DNA is TGTGCCAGCAGCCGGGACTCTATGCGGTTCTTC. Its protein is CASSRDSMRFF. This chain uses TRBV5-4 with TRBJ2-1; tentative D call: TRBD2 (6 bases). Deletions cut 4 bases from V and 15 bases from J, with 14 bases between. This CDR3 is 11 amino acids long. Germline lookup yields CDR1 SGHNT and CDR2 YYREEE (reference sequence).

The J gene is TRBJ2-4, the V gene TRBV27, with TRBD1 matching over 7 bases. Germline V gene lookup returns CDR1 MNHEY and CDR2 SMNVEV (reference sequence). The ends lost 2 bases at V and 9 bases at J; junction bases unmatched: 10. CDR3 length: 15 amino acids. CDR3 sequence: CASSLSPTGRGIQYF. CDR3 coding DNA: TGTGCCAGCAGTTTAAGCCCGACAGGGAGAGGCATTCAGTACTTC.

The rearrangement links TRBV2 to TRBJ2-7; D is unresolved. This CDR3 is built from 10 residues. Trimming took off 5 bases at V and 2 bases at J, with 1 base between the two ends. CDR1 and CDR2 (germline): SNHLY, FYNNEI. Here the CDR3 DNA reads TGTGCCAGCAGTACCTACGAGCAGTACTTC. The encoded protein is CASSTYEQYF.

The chain carries TRBV2 and TRBJ1-6; the match to TRBD1 covers 8 bases. Germline trimming cut 6 bases from V and 7 bases from J; bases unmatched to any gene: 5. The CDR3 length is 14 residues. Germline lookup yields CDR1 SNHLY and CDR2 FYNNEI. Here the CDR3 DNA reads TGTGCCAGCAGACTCGACAGGGGAAATTCACCCCTCCACTTT. It codes for CASRLDRGNSPLHF.

The genes are TRBV19 and TRBJ2-5; D may match TRBD1 or TRBD2 (5 bases each). Germline CDR1 LNHDA, CDR2 SQIVND (reference sequence). The CDR3 spans 13 residues. The V and J ends lost 5 bases and 1 base respectively, with 8 bases between them. The CDR3 loop reads CASSSGRQETQYF. CDR3 coding DNA: TGTGCCAGTAGTTCGGGGCGCCAAGAGACCCAGTACTTC. The variable domain in full, with the rest retrieved from reference TRBV19 and TRBJ2-5, is DGGITQSPKYLFRKEGQNVTLSCEQNLNHDAMYWYRQDPGQGLRLIYYSQIVNDFQKGDIAEGYSVSREKKESFPLTVTSAQKNPTAFYLCASSSGRQETQYFGPGTRLLVL.

J is TRBJ2-2 and V is TRBV2; 9 bases map to TRBD2. The V segment lost 6 bases and the J segment 6 bases; nucleotides outside the gene matches: 14. Germline CDR1 and CDR2: SNHLY and FYNNEI. This CDR3 region has 17 residues. DNA of the CDR3: TGTGCCAGCAGCCTAGGGGCTGCGGGGGGGGCGGCCGGGGAGCTGTTTTTT. Its protein is CASSLGAAGGAAGELFF.

This chain joins TRBV2 and TRBJ2-3; TRBD1 or TRBD2 may be the D gene (6 bases each). Trimming took off 2 bases at V and 3 bases at J, with 12 bases between the two ends. Germline-derived CDR1 and CDR2 are SNHLY and FYNNEI. The CDR3 totals 15 residues. CDR3 sequence: CASSEQGTRTDTQYF. The CDR3 DNA sequence: TGTGCCAGCAGTGAACAGGGGACTCGTACAGATACGCAGTATTTT.

As concerns this clone: Other DNA sequences of this sample code for an identical CDR3. The gene calls are TRBV9 and TRBJ1-5; D unclear. V was trimmed by 2 bases and J by 0 bases, leaving 3 bases between them. CDR3 size: 13 residues. Germline lookup yields CDR1 SGDLS and CDR2 YYNGEE. CDR3 in amino acids: CASSVGSNQPQHF. CDR3 nucleotides: TGTGCCAGCAGCGTCGGTAGCAATCAGCCCCAGCATTTT.

This clone was detected a few times. The chain links TRBV18 to TRBJ1-1; D is perhaps TRBD1 (5 bases). Trimming left V 2 bases short and J 7 bases short, with 17 bases between. In germline, CDR1 is KGHSH, CDR2 LQKENI. The CDR3 is 15 residues long. CDR3 amino acids: CASSPTPGPGGEAFF. The CDR3 DNA follows: TGTGCCAGCTCACCAACGCCAGGTCCCGGGGGTGAAGCTTTCTTT.

The gene calls are TRBV5-1 and TRBJ1-2; tentative D call: TRBD1 (5 bases). V lost 4 bases and J 0 bases, leaving 13 bases between the germline ends. The CDR3 has 15 residues. CDR1 is SGHRS, CDR2 YFSETQ, per germline. DNA of the CDR3: TGCGCCAGCAGCCGTACAGGATCTTCTAACTATGGCTACACCTTC. This sequence encodes CASSRTGSSNYGYTF.

The chain links TRBV30 to TRBJ1-3; no clear D. V lost 1 base, J lost 1 base, and 5 bases lay in between. The CDR3 totals 13 residues. Germline values: CDR1 GTSNPN, CDR2 SVGIG (reference sequence). CDR3 residues: CAWSAQSGNTIYF. In DNA form, the CDR3 reads TGTGCCTGGAGTGCCCAATCTGGAAACACCATATATTTT.

A single count supports this clone. This chain joins TRBV19 and TRBJ2-6; 10 bases are a match to TRBD1. With V trimmed by 6 bases and J by 0 bases, 2 bases remained unmatched. This CDR3 region has 16 residues. Germline V gene data show CDR1 as LNHDA and CDR2 as SQIVND (reference sequence). The CDR3 DNA follows: TGTGCCAGTAGGGACAGGGGGAACTCTGGGGCCAACGTCCTGACTTTC. This codes for CASRDRGNSGANVLTF.

The V gene is TRBV2, the J gene TRBJ2-2, with D unresolved. V was trimmed by 6 bases and J by 8 bases, leaving 16 bases between them. The CDR3 runs to 14 residues. Germline V gene data show CDR1 as SNHLY and CDR2 as FYNNEI. This CDR3 is CASSPDPYGGELFF. The DNA for the CDR3 is TGTGCCAGCAGCCCGGACCCCTACGGAGGGGAGCTGTTTTTT.

This chain connects TRBV10-1 to TRBJ2-3; 9 nucleotides match TRBD2. Trimming took 3 bases from V and 4 from J; bases not matched to a gene: 5. The germline CDR1 and CDR2 sequences are WNHNN and SYGVQD (reference sequence). This CDR3 comprises 15 residues. This chain's CDR3 is CASSDMREGSDTQYF. In DNA form, the CDR3 reads TGCGCCAGCAGTGATATGCGGGAGGGCTCAGATACGCAGTATTTT.

The gene calls are TRBV9 and TRBJ1-2, with D perhaps TRBD1 (6 bases). The V and J ends lost 7 bases and 6 bases respectively, with 22 bases between them. Looked up from germline, CDR1 is SGDLS and CDR2 is YYNGEE. The CDR3 consists of 15 residues. CDR3: CASATSDGGIDGYTF. The CDR3 DNA follows: TGTGCCAGCGCGACCTCCGACGGGGGCATTGATGGCTACACCTTC.

The chain carries TRBV9 and TRBJ2-3, with a tentative D call TRBD2 (6 bases). This CDR3 comprises 16 residues. CDR1 SGDLS and CDR2 YYNGEE come from the germline V gene. The ends were cut back, 0 bases at V and 0 bases at J, with 11 bases in the middle. The CDR3 nucleotides are TGTGCCAGCAGCGTAGCGCTAGCGACTAGCACAGATACGCAGTATTTT. As protein: CASSVALATSTDTQYF.